What follows is one T cell receptor beta chain and its context. Its antigen is undetermined. The data are from a study of T-cell memory formation after mild COVID-19. Study-wide context: TCR clustering was largely donor specific. The study, taken as a whole, reports: There was a balanced CD4/CD8 profile in clones contracting day 15 to 85, and later expanders leaned CD4+. CD4+ contracting clones lay mainly in CM and EM, CD8+ ones in EMRA.

5'RACE with constant-segment primers yielded barcoded, UMI-tagged TCR alpha and TCR beta cDNA libraries. TCRdb re-derived calls from the 5' RACE reads in MiXCR, one entry per CDR3 protein. The sample holds roughly 170,000 distinct CDR3 sequences, less than 20% seen once. The CDR3 is 15 residues long. V dropped 2 bases and J dropped 5; count of bases not matched to a gene: 6. Germline CDR1 is SGDLS and CDR2 is YYNGEE. The TCR originated in a man aged 18 to 30 who had mild COVID-19 (a few samples of this study predate the infection). Cell type and time point are not known. The sequencing input was PBMCs or a T cell subset sorted from them (not recorded which). The chain has TRBV9 and TRBJ1-2; 10 bases fit TRBD1. CDR3 in DNA: TGTGCCAGCAGCGTCGGACAGGGGGATCGGTATGGCTACACCTTC. Its translation: CASSVGQGDRYGYTF.